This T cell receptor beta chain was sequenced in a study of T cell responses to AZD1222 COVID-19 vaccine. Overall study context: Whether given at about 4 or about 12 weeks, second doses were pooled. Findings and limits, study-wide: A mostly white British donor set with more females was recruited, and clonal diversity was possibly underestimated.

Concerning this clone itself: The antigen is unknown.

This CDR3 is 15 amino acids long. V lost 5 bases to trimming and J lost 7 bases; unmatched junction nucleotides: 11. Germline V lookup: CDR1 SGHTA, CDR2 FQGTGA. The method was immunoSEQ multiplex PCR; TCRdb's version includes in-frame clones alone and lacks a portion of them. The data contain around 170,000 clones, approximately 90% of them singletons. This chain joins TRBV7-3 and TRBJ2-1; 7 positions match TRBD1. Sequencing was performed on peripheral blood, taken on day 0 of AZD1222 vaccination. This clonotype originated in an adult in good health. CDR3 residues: CASSRDRGGTNEQFF. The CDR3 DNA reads TGTGCCAGCAGCCGGGACAGAGGGGGAACAAATGAGCAGTTCTTC. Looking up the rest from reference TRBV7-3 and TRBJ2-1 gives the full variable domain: GAGVSQTPSNKVTEKGKYVELRCDPISGHTALYWYRQSLGQGPEFLIYFQGTGAADDSGLPNDRFFAVRPEGSVSTLKIQRTERGDSAVYLCASSRDRGGTNEQFFGPGTRLTVL.